Each of the 14 T cell receptor beta chains below was sequenced from the same sample in a study of blood T cell repertoires in COVID-19. Assay used: immunoSEQ multiplex PCR; TCRdb lists only in-frame clones, some missing. Of approximately 130,000 clones listed, about four fifths are singletons. The sequenced sample was peripheral blood. Receptor source: a man between 35 and 55 years old with active or convalescent COVID-19.

CDR3 bases: TGCGCCAGCAGCCTGGGGTCGGGAGGGACAGGGGGCTTCAACAACTATGGCTACACCTTC. Protein sequence: CASSLGSGGTGGFNNYGYTF. The rearrangement uses TRBV4-1 and TRBJ1-2; 12 bases map to TRBD1. V gave up 4 bases and J gave up 2 bases; unmatched junction bases: 17. Per germline, CDR1 MGHRA and CDR2 YSYEKL. The CDR3 contains 20 residues.

J is TRBJ2-5 and V is TRBV7-8; TRBD2 agrees at 8 bases. The V gene end was trimmed by 5 bases and the J gene end by 0 bases; junction bases not matched to a gene: 2. The germline V gene encodes CDR1 SGHVS and CDR2 FQNEAQ. This CDR3 has 14 residues. DNA for the CDR3: TGTGCCAGCAGCCGGGGACTAGACCAAGAGACCCAGTACTTC. It specifies CASSRGLDQETQYF.

The chain employs TRBV3-1 (or the pseudogene TRBV3-2) and TRBJ2-7, with D possibly matching TRBD1 (7 bases). CDR1 is LGHDT and CDR2 is YNNKEL in the germline V gene (reference sequence). CDR3 length: 16 amino acids. V dropped 4 bases and J dropped 5 bases, with 21 bases sitting between them. The CDR3 DNA follows: TGTGCCAGCAGCCCTTGGGGAGGAGGGGGCAGGGACGAGCAGTACTTC. Translated: CASSPWGGGGRDEQYF.

V gene TRBV27 combines with J gene TRBJ1-6; a possible D gene is TRBD1 (5 bases). Per the germline V gene, CDR1 is MNHEY and CDR2 is SMNVEV (reference sequence). V lost 6 bases and J lost 8, with 14 bases in between. This CDR3 has 14 amino acids. The CDR3 sequence: CASSGGTLYSPLHF. In nucleotides, the CDR3 is TGTGCCAGCAGCGGGGGGACCTTATATTCACCCCTCCACTTT.

This rearrangement joins TRBV5-1 to TRBJ1-4; 9 bases are shared with TRBD1. The V and J ends lost 4 bases and 8 bases, in that order; junction bases with no gene match: 12. The CDR3 spans 16 residues. Germline assignment: CDR1 SGHRS and CDR2 YFSETQ. Here the CDR3 DNA reads TGCGCCAGCAGCCTAAATACAGGGGGCGCACGGGAAAAACTGTTTTTT. Translation gives CASSLNTGGAREKLFF.

The V and J genes are TRBV7-3 and TRBJ1-1, with D unclear. CDR1 and CDR2 from the germline V gene are SGHTA and FQGTGA. The CDR3 length is 14 residues. Trimming cost V 1 base and J 1 base, with 7 bases left between them. This CDR3 reads CASSLNGQNTEAFF. The CDR3 DNA sequence: TGTGCCAGCAGCTTAAATGGGCAGAACACTGAAGCTTTCTTT.

The chain has TRBV9 and TRBJ1-4; 7 positions match TRBD1. This CDR3 spans 13 amino acids. Germline V gene sequence: CDR1 SGDLS, CDR2 YYNGEE. V dropped 4 bases and J dropped 8; count of bases not matched to a gene: 5. The CDR3 sequence: CASSRGLREKLFF. The CDR3 coding sequence is TGTGCCAGCAGCAGGGGGCTGAGGGAAAAACTGTTTTTT.

V is TRBV19 and J is TRBJ1-3; 7 positions agree with TRBD1. J gave up 8 bases and V 8 bases, and 9 bases lay outside the gene matches. Germline CDR1 and CDR2: LNHDA and SQIVND (reference sequence). CDR3 length: 13 amino acids. CDR3 protein: CASLQGSGDTIYF. In DNA, the CDR3 is TGTGCCAGTTTACAGGGGAGCGGAGACACCATATATTTT.

J is TRBJ1-5 and V is TRBV5-5, with 7 bases identical to TRBD1. Germline lookup yields CDR1 SGHKS and CDR2 YYEKEE (reference sequence). V was pared by 3 bases and J by 1 base, with 4 bases of the junction left unmatched. The CDR3 length is 15 residues. The CDR3 coding sequence is TGTGCCAGCAGCTGGGACAGATACAGCAATCAGCCCCAGCATTTT. Protein sequence: CASSWDRYSNQPQHF.

The chain uses TRBV27 and TRBJ1-1, with 10 bases identical to TRBD1. Germline lookup yields CDR1 MNHEY and CDR2 SMNVEV (reference sequence). V lost 3 bases and J lost 4; bases outside the gene matches: 5. The CDR3 length is 15 residues. The CDR3 nucleotides read TGTGCCAGCAGTTTGGCGACAGGGGGCGGCACTGAAGCTTTCTTT. It is translated as CASSLATGGGTEAFF.

V usage is TRBV10-3 and J usage is TRBJ2-7, with TRBD2 matching 9 bases. CDR1 and CDR2 (germline): ENHRY, SYGVKD. Trimming took 0 bases from V and 10 from J; bases not matched to a gene: 1. CDR3 length equals 12 residues. CDR3 residues: CAISESGLAQYF. CDR3 bases: TGTGCCATCAGTGAGTCGGGACTAGCCCAGTACTTC.

This chain connects TRBV6-4 to TRBJ2-1; perhaps TRBD1 as D (6 bases). The CDR3 runs to 13 residues. V was shortened by 6 bases and J by 4 bases, with 10 bases between the two germline ends. Germline CDR1 reads MRHNA; CDR2 reads SNTAGT. CDR3 sequence: CASSAGTYNEQFF. The CDR3 DNA sequence: TGTGCCAGCAGCGCCGGGACATACAATGAGCAGTTCTTC.

The chain uses TRBV18 and TRBJ2-1, with TRBD2 identical over 7 bases. Trimming took 6 bases from V and 1 from J; bases not matched to a gene: 9. Germline assignment: CDR1 KGHSH and CDR2 LQKENI. This CDR3 comprises 16 residues. CDR3 sequence reads: CASSLNSGGSYNEQFF. In DNA, the CDR3 is TGTGCCAGCTCTCTTAACTCCGGGGGGTCCTACAATGAGCAGTTCTTC.

The V call is TRBV4-2, the J call TRBJ1-4; 7 positions match TRBD1. CDR3 length: 16 residues. V was clipped by 0 bases and J by 6 bases; unmatched bases: 7. The germline CDR1 and CDR2 sequences are LGHNA and YNFKEQ. CDR3 residues: CASSQDQTGPYEKLFF. The CDR3 bases are TGTGCCAGCAGCCAAGATCAGACAGGGCCCTATGAAAAACTGTTTTTT.